The T cell receptor (beta chain) described here comes from a study of blood T cells in healthy people across ages. Concerning this clonotype: Its antigen is as yet unknown.

The second PCR ran about 6 to 11 cycles with a sample-barcoded 5' primer and J-beta primers. All cDNA molecules were each tagged by a template-switch adaptor with 12 random nucleotides. MiXCR, applied by TCRdb to the 5' RACE reads, yields one record per CDR3 protein. The sample yields about 840,000 distinct CDR3 sequences, just under 30% seen once. The CDR3 is made up of 14 amino acids. Trimming removed 4 bases at V and 5 bases at J, with 11 bases between. Germline assignment: CDR1 MNHNY and CDR2 SVGAGI (reference sequence). Study observations and caveats: Long-lived and aged donors differed, with more naive CD4+ cells and higher diversity in the long-lived.

Another study also made use of these data, one on T cells of mothers and their children. That report adds: Versus unrelated pairs, overlap was slightly higher in related mother-child pairs, without reaching significance. Not a single persistent microchimeric T cell clone was detected.

J is TRBJ2-2 and V is TRBV6-6, with D tentatively TRBD2 (6 bases). Sequencing was carried out using blood. This clonotype was sampled from a woman aged 40 to 55 in good health. In DNA form, the CDR3 reads TGTGCCAGCAGTTCGACTAGATTGACCGGGGAGCTGTTTTTT. Amino acids: CASSSTRLTGELFF.